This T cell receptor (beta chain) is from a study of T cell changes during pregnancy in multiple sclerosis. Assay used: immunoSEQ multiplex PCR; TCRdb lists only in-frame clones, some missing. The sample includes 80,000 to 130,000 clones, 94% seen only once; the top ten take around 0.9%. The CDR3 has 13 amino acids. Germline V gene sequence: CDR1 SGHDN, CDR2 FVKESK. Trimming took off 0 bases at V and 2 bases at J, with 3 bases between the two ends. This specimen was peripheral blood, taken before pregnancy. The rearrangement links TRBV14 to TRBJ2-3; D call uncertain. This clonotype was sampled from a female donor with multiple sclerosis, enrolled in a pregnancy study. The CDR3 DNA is TGTGCCAGCAGCCAAGACTTCACAGATACGCAGTATTTT. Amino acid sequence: CASSQDFTDTQYF.